Reported below is one T cell receptor beta chain. Antigen specificity is unknown. Each sample gave at least 6 million isolated PBMCs. These data are taken from a study of blood T cells in healthy people across ages. Sample-barcoded 5' priming and a J-beta primer mix drove a second PCR of about 7 to 11 cycles. Via MiXCR, TCRdb re-called the 5' RACE reads, giving one row per CDR3 protein. The sample lists about 800,000 distinct CDR3 sequences, more than 45% seen once, with 22% in the top ten. Broader study findings: Relative to aged donors, long-lived donors carried more naive CD4+ cells and displayed higher diversity. Estimates drawn from one million T cells were deemed to understate diversity. Age advanced and TCR beta diversity per million T cells fell, roughly linearly.

CDR1 is SGHTA and CDR2 is FQGNSA in the germline V gene. This CDR3 is 15 amino acids long. V shed 3 bases and J 8 bases; nucleotides not matched to a gene: 6. This chain uses TRBV7-2 with TRBJ1-6; TRBD1 matches at 8 bases. The receptor was isolated from a man aged 25-45 years in good health. The specimen sequenced was blood. The CDR3 nucleotides are TGTGCCAGCAGCTTGCGGACAGGGCGAGATTCACCCCTCCACTTT. It translates to CASSLRTGRDSPLHF.